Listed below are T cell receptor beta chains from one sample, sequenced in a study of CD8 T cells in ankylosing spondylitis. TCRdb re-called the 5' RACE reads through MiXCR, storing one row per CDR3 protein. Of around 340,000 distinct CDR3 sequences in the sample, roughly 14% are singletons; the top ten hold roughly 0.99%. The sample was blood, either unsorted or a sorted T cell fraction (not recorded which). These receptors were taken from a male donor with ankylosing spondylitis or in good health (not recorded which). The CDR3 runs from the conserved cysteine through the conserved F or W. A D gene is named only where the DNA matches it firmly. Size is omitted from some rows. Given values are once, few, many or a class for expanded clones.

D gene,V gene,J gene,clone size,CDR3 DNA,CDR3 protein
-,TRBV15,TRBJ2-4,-,TGTGCCACCAGCAGAGATGGGGTAGCCAAAAACATTCAGTACTTC,CATSRDGVAKNIQYF
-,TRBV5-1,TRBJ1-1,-,TGCGCCAGCAGCCCCGGGGGGGGCTTTGGCACTGAAGCTTTCTTT,CASSPGGGFGTEAFF
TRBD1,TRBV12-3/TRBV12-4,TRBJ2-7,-,TGTGCCAGCAGTATAGCCGGGACAGGGGCCTACGAGCAGTACTTC,CASSIAGTGAYEQYF
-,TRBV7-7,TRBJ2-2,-,TGTGCCAGCAGCTTAGGACAGCCGAACACCGGGGAGCTGTTTTTT,CASSLGQPNTGELFF
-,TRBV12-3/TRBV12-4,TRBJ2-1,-,TGTGCCAGCAGTTTCAGTCCCGTCAATGAGCAGTTCTTC,CASSFSPVNEQFF
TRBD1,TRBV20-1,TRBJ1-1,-,TGCAGTGCAACCGGGACAGGCTCGGGCACTGAAGCTTTCTTT,CSATGTGSGTEAFF
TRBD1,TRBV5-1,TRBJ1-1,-,TGCGCCAGCAGCCGCTCACAGGGGGAGACTGAAGCTTTCTTT,CASSRSQGETEAFF
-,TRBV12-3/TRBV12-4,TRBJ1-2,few,TGTGCCAGCAGTTTCCTAGGCGACCATGGCTACACCTTC,CASSFLGDHGYTF
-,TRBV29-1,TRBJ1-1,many,TGCAGCGGGAGGAACACTGAAGCTTTCTTT,CSGRNTEAFF
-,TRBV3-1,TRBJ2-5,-,TGTGCCAGCAGCCAAGATCGGCTACAGGGCCCAGAGACCCAGTACTTC,CASSQDRLQGPETQYF
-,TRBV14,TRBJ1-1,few,TGTGCCAGCAGCCAAGGGGGAGTACCCGGAGGAGCTTTCTTT,CASSQGGVPGGAFF
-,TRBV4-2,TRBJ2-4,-,TGTGCCAGCAGCCAAGAAATGACTGTAGCCAAAAACATTCAGTACTTC,CASSQEMTVAKNIQYF
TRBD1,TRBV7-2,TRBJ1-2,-,TGTGCCAGCAGCCCGGGTCGGGACAGGAGAGGCTACACCTTC,CASSPGRDRRGYTF
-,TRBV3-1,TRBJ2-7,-,TGTGCCAGCAGCCAAGGAGTACACTACGAGCAGTACTTC,CASSQGVHYEQYF
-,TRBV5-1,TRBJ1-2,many,TGCGCCAGCAGCTTGGCAGGGGTTGCTTCTGGCTACACCTTC,CASSLAGVASGYTF
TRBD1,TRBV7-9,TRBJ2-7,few,TGTGCCAGCAGCTCGAGAGGACAGGGGGAGTCCTACGAGCAGTACTTC,CASSSRGQGESYEQYF